These T cell receptor beta chains were read from a single sample in a study of PD-1 blockade in mismatch repair-deficient tumors. Produced via immunoSEQ multiplex PCR; TCRdb's table is partial and in-frame only. The sample carries roughly 70,000 clones, about 72% recorded once. Sample: peripheral blood, taken 2 weeks after starting pembrolizumab. The receptors shown here come from an adult with mismatch repair-deficient cancer. Both conserved end residues are part of each CDR3. A D gene is named only where the DNA matches it firmly. The size of a clone is reported for some rows only, either as once, few or many, or as a class for expanded clones.

>TRBV5-1|15|TRBJ2-3|.|TRBD2
TGCGCCGGGTTTCCCGGGACTAGCGGCACAGATACGCAGTATTTT
CAGFPGTSGTDTQYF
>TRBV7-3|11|TRBJ2-1|.|.
TGTGCCAGCAGCTCGGGCGATGAGCAGTTCTTC
CASSSGDEQFF
>TRBV9|15|TRBJ2-1|.|.
TGTGCCAGCAGCCCAAACGCAGGCGAGCACAATGAGCAGTTCTTC
CASSPNAGEHNEQFF
>TRBV11-3|17|TRBJ2-5|.|TRBD2
TGTGCCAGCAGCCCCGGGGGGTTAGCGGGAGAACGAGAGACCCAGTACTTC
CASSPGGLAGERETQYF
>TRBV6-6|16|TRBJ2-3|.|TRBD2
TGTGCCAGCAGCAACGACGGACTAGCGGACACAGATACGCAGTATTTT
CASSNDGLADTDTQYF
>TRBV5-4|14|TRBJ1-1|.|.
TGTGCCAGCAGCTTGTCAGCGGGGGAGACTGAAGCTTTCTTT
CASSLSAGETEAFF
>TRBV2|15|TRBJ2-7|once|.
TGTGCCAGCATCCGGACCGGGGCGGCGGTCTACGAGCAGTACTTC
CASIRTGAAVYEQYF
>TRBV19|14|TRBJ2-3|once|.
TGTGCCAGTAGGGCTAGCGAAAGCACAGATACGCAGTATTTT
CASRASESTDTQYF
>TRBV11-2|15|TRBJ2-7|.|TRBD1
TGTGCCAGCAGCTCCGGACAGGGATTGCCCTACGAGCAGTACTTC
CASSSGQGLPYEQYF
>TRBV28|14|TRBJ1-3|.|.
TGTGCCAGCAGCTTTGCAGGGGTTGGAAACACCATATATTTT
CASSFAGVGNTIYF
>TRBV11-2|17|TRBJ2-3|.|TRBD2
TGTGCCAGCAGCTCTAGTCTCGCGGGAGGCTGGGCAGATACGCAGTATTTT
CASSSSLAGGWADTQYF
>TRBV5-1|17|TRBJ2-2|.|.
TGCGCCAGCAGCTTGATTTTCGCTAGCGAGAACACCGGGGAGCTGTTTTTT
CASSLIFASENTGELFF
>TRBV6-5|13|TRBJ2-7|.|.
TGTGCCAGCAGTTACCGGGGGACCTACGAGCAGTACTTC
CASSYRGTYEQYF
>TRBV6-1|18|TRBJ2-4|.|.
TGTGCCAGCAGTGAAGCTTCAACCGGATCTATAGCCAAAAACATTCAGTACTTC
CASSEASTGSIAKNIQYF
>TRBV7-9|13|TRBJ1-2|.|.
TGTGCCAGCAGCTTAGCAGCAGGGAAAGGCTACACCTTC
CASSLAAGKGYTF
>TRBV28|18|TRBJ1-5|.|TRBD1
TGTGCCAGCAGTTTATCCGGGACAGCTACCTATAGCAATCAGCCCCAGCATTTT
CASSLSGTATYSNQPQHF
>TRBV7-6|14|TRBJ2-1|.|TRBD2
TGTGCCAGCAGCTCCCGGGACTACTACAATGAGCAGTTCTTC
CASSSRDYYNEQFF
>TRBV9|17|TRBJ1-1|.|.
TGTGCCAGCAGCGTCGACCCGGGACAAAGGATGAACACTGAAGCTTTCTTT
CASSVDPGQRMNTEAFF
>TRBV7-8|18|TRBJ2-6|few|TRBD1
TGTGCCAGCAGCTTATTGGGCAGGGGGCGGACTGGGGCCAACGTCCTGACTTTC
CASSLLGRGRTGANVLTF
>TRBV18|16|TRBJ2-2|.|.
TGTGCCAGCTCACCACTAGCTAGTTCCACAACCGGGGAGCTGTTTTTT
CASSPLASSTTGELFF
>TRBV9|15|TRBJ2-3|.|.
TGTGCCAGCAGCATCAACCAGGGAAAGGGAGATACGCAGTATTTT
CASSINQGKGDTQYF
>TRBV5-1|13|TRBJ2-5|.|.
TGCGCCAGCAGCTTATCCCCTGAGCAGACCCAGTACTTC
CASSLSPEQTQYF
>TRBV19|13|TRBJ1-1|.|.
TGTGCCAGTAGTATACAGGGGTCGACTGAAGCTTTCTTT
CASSIQGSTEAFF
>TRBV5-1|16|TRBJ2-4|.|TRBD2
TGCGCCAGCAGCCCCGGGAGGGTTCAGGGCAAAAACATTCAGTACTTC
CASSPGRVQGKNIQYF
>TRBV5-1|15|TRBJ1-1|.|.
TGCGCCAGCAGCCGAACTCGGCCTGGGGACACTGAAGCTTTCTTT
CASSRTRPGDTEAFF
>TRBV19|19|TRBJ1-3|.|.
TGTGCCAGTAGAAGCTCTGGGAGGACGCTCGCCTTCTCTGGAAACACCATATATTTT
CASRSSGRTLAFSGNTIYF
>TRBV18|16|TRBJ2-7|.|TRBD2
TGTGCCAGCTCCCCCGTCTTTGCGGGAGCCGAGTACGAGCAGTACTTC
CASSPVFAGAEYEQYF
>TRBV18|14|TRBJ2-2|.|.
TGTGCCAGCGGGAGTGTTGGGGTCACCGGGGAGCTGTTTTTT
CASGSVGVTGELFF
>TRBV10-2|15|TRBJ2-7|.|.
TGCGCCAGCAGTGAGACAAGAGGGGACTCCTACGAGCAGTACTTC
CASSETRGDSYEQYF
>TRBV7-9|16|TRBJ2-1|once|.
TGTGCCAGCAGCTTAGCAATCCGGGACCGCCACAATGAGCAGTTCTTC
CASSLAIRDRHNEQFF
>TRBV30|15|TRBJ1-4|.|TRBD1
TGTGCCTGGAGAACAGGGGGGACAGGGAGTGAAAAACTGTTTTTT
CAWRTGGTGSEKLFF
>TRBV19|14|TRBJ1-5|.|.
TGTGCCAGTAGTACAACAGGGAGTCCCGGGACCCAGCATTTT
CASSTTGSPGTQHF
>TRBV6-5|11|TRBJ1-2|.|.
TGTGCCAGCAGTTCCGGCCTTGGCTACACCTTC
CASSSGLGYTF
>TRBV10-3|17|TRBJ2-1|.|.
TGTGCCAGTCAGGGTTTTGGGTCGGGCGGGAACGTCAATGAGCAGTTCTTC
CASQGFGSGGNVNEQFF
>TRBV29-1|13|TRBJ1-1|.|.
TGCAGCGTTGTAATACAGAAGAACACTGAAGCTTTCTTT
CSVVIQKNTEAFF
>TRBV2|14|TRBJ2-7|few|TRBD1
TGTGCCAGCAGTGATCGACAGGGGGCTTACGAGCAGTACTTC
CASSDRQGAYEQYF
>TRBV4-2|16|TRBJ2-1|.|TRBD2
TGTGCCAGCAGCCCGCTAGCGGGAATCTCCTACAATGAGCAGTTCTTC
CASSPLAGISYNEQFF
>TRBV6-5|14|TRBJ2-7|few|TRBD2
TGTGCCAGCTCTGAGACTAGCGGGAGCTCCGAGCAGTACTTC
CASSETSGSSEQYF
>TRBV27|15|TRBJ1-5|.|.
TGTGCCAGCAGTTTAAAGGCAGCTTGGTCATGGCCCCAGCATTTT
CASSLKAAWSWPQHF
>TRBV25-1|13|TRBJ1-2|.|TRBD1
TGTGCCAGCACCAAGCCAGGGGGCAATGGCTACACCTTC
CASTKPGGNGYTF
>TRBV9|14|TRBJ2-2|few|.
TGTGCCAGCTCCCAGGGGACGAACACCGGGGAGCTGTTTTTT
CASSQGTNTGELFF
>TRBV11-3|13|TRBJ2-7|.|.
TGTGCCAGCAGCTTAGATGGGGGGATCGAGCAGTACTTC
CASSLDGGIEQYF
>TRBV11-2|16|TRBJ2-1|few|.
TGTGCCAGCAGCTGGACGCAAGCGTGGGCCCGCCCTGAGCAGTTCTTC
CASSWTQAWARPEQFF
>TRBV5-6|13|TRBJ2-3|.|.
TGTGCCAGCAGCTTAGACAGCTCAGATACGCAGTATTTT
CASSLDSSDTQYF
>TRBV7-6|18|TRBJ2-3|.|.
TGTGCCAGCAGCTTCCGGGGGTTAGTAGCGGACCTCACAGATACGCAGTATTTT
CASSFRGLVADLTDTQYF
>TRBV9|14|TRBJ2-2|once|TRBD1
TGTGCCAGCAGCCCGCAGGGGGCATACGGGGAGCTGTTTTTT
CASSPQGAYGELFF
>TRBV5-4|16|TRBJ2-3|.|.
TGTGCCAGCAGCTTGGGGGTTGGGCCCAACACAGATACGCAGTATTTT
CASSLGVGPNTDTQYF
>TRBV5-1|12|TRBJ1-1|.|TRBD1
TGCGCCAGCAGCTTGACGGGACAGGAAGCTTTCTTT
CASSLTGQEAFF
>TRBV10-3|14|TRBJ2-7|once|TRBD2
TGTGCCACCAGGACTAGCGGGAAAAGGGACGAGCAGTACTTC
CATRTSGKRDEQYF
>TRBV11-2|13|TRBJ2-1|.|.
TGTGCCAGCCGAGTAGCGAACTACAATGAGCAGTTCTTC
CASRVANYNEQFF
>TRBV19|15|TRBJ2-1|few|.
TGTGCCAGTAGTATAGCCCCGAGCTCCTACAATGAGCAGTTCTTC
CASSIAPSSYNEQFF
>TRBV7-2|12|TRBJ1-5|few|.
TGTGCCAGCAGCTTCATAGGCCAGCCCCAGCATTTT
CASSFIGQPQHF
>TRBV7-9|15|TRBJ1-1|.|.
TGTGCCAGCAGCTTAGCACGGACGGCGAACACTGAAGCTTTCTTT
CASSLARTANTEAFF
>TRBV2|12|TRBJ2-7|once|.
TGTGCCAGCCGAGGGAGAACCTACGAGCAGTACTTC
CASRGRTYEQYF
>TRBV7-9|11|TRBJ2-3|.|.
TGTGCCAGCAGCTCTGGACTTGCGCAGTATTTT
CASSSGLAQYF
>TRBV11-2|11|TRBJ2-1|.|.
TGTGCCAGCAGCCCCGGGGGTCCGCAGTTCTTC
CASSPGGPQFF
>TRBV27|13|TRBJ2-1|once|.
TGTGCCAGCAAAGGGACCGTCTACAATGAGCAGTTCTTC
CASKGTVYNEQFF
>TRBV7-9|15|TRBJ2-5|.|TRBD1
TGTGCCAGCAGCTTGGAACAGGGGATGACGGGGACCCAGTACTTC
CASSLEQGMTGTQYF
>TRBV5-1|17|TRBJ2-1|.|.
TGCGCCAGCAGCTTTCAGGGTGGCCAAAGCTCCTACAATGAGCAGTTCTTC
CASSFQGGQSSYNEQFF
>TRBV7-2|15|TRBJ1-1|.|.
TGTGCCAGCAGCTTAGGGGCTCTCCCGAACACTGAAGCTTTCTTT
CASSLGALPNTEAFF